The 20 T cell receptor beta chains listed next were all sequenced from one sample in a study of technical replicates of blood from several donors. The protocol was immunoSEQ multiplex PCR, while the TCRdb copy is restricted to in-frame clones and leaves out a portion. Found here are tens of thousands of clones, roughly 97% of them singletons; the top ten hold about 0.31%. Specimen: T cells isolated from PBMCs. The receptors were gathered from a human donor in good health.

The chain has TRBV6-1 and TRBJ1-4; 10 bases line up with TRBD1. With 4 bases clipped from V and 5 bases from J, the junction kept 4 bases outside the gene matches. The CDR3 sequence is 15 residues long. Germline assignment: CDR1 MNHNS and CDR2 SASEGT. CDR3 coding DNA: TGTGCCAGCAGTGTCCCGGGACAGGGGAATGAAAAACTGTTTTTT. The encoded protein is CASSVPGQGNEKLFF.

This clone was observed once. V is TRBV6-6 and J is TRBJ2-7, with TRBD1 matching 10 bases. V dropped 5 bases and J dropped 3; count of bases not matched to a gene: 7. Germline CDR1 reads MNHNY; CDR2 reads SVGAGI (reference sequence). This CDR3 has 15 amino acids. The CDR3 nucleotides are TGTGCCAGCAGTAGACTCCGGGACAGGGGCTACGAGCAGTACTTC. This gives the protein CASSRLRDRGYEQYF.

The chain has TRBV5-1 and TRBJ1-1; TRBD1 aligns across 7 bases. The CDR3 is 13 residues long. Trimming cost V 5 bases and J 4 bases; bases outside gene matches: 5. Germline CDR1 and CDR2: SGHRS and YFSETQ. As DNA, the CDR3 is TGCGCCAGCAGGACAGGGTCAGGCACTGAAGCTTTCTTT. Amino acids: CASRTGSGTEAFF. The complete variable domain, with remaining parts taken from reference TRBV5-1 and TRBJ1-1, reads KAGVTQTPRYLIKTRGQQVTLSCSPISGHRSVSWYQQTPGQGLQFLFEYFSETQRNKGNFPGRFSGRQFSNSRSEMNVSTLELGDSALYLCASRTGSGTEAFFGQGTRLTVV.

The rearrangement uses TRBV6-5 and TRBJ2-7; TRBD2 matches at 9 bases. With V trimmed by 4 bases and J by 2 bases, 9 bases remained unmatched. Germline lookup yields CDR1 MNHEY and CDR2 SVGAGI. The CDR3 covers 16 residues. This CDR3 is CASSSLPSSGTYEQYF. The CDR3 DNA follows: TGTGCCAGCAGTTCACTCCCGTCTAGCGGGACCTACGAGCAGTACTTC.

The chain employs TRBV30 and TRBJ2-7; tentatively, D is TRBD1 (5 bases). Germline V lookup: CDR1 GTSNPN, CDR2 SVGIG (reference sequence). The CDR3 covers 13 residues. Deletions cut 0 bases from V and 5 bases from J, with 11 bases between. DNA for the CDR3: TGTGCCTGGAGTGTCCAGGGCGTCAACGAGCAGTACTTC. Translation gives CAWSVQGVNEQYF.

The chain recombines TRBV27 with TRBJ2-1, with 7 nucleotides matching TRBD1. Trimming cost V 6 bases and J 4 bases; bases outside gene matches: 3. There are 13 residues in the CDR3. Per the germline V gene, CDR1 is MNHEY and CDR2 is SMNVEV (reference sequence). The CDR3 DNA reads TGTGCCAGCAGACCGGGACAGTACAATGAGCAGTTCTTC. Residues: CASRPGQYNEQFF.

This chain links TRBV28 with TRBJ2-5, with D perhaps TRBD1 (6 bases). Per the germline V gene, CDR1 is MDHEN and CDR2 is SYDVKM. There are 16 residues in the CDR3. V was clipped by 5 bases and J by 5 bases, with 21 bases between them. CDR3 sequence: CASSQGTGSWVETQYF. The CDR3 nucleotides read TGTGCCAGCAGTCAGGGTACAGGGTCATGGGTGGAGACCCAGTACTTC.

The CDR3 region is CASSVGASGAYEQYF. The CDR3 coding sequence is TGTGCCAGCAGTGTCGGGGCTAGCGGAGCCTACGAGCAGTACTTC. The J gene is TRBJ2-7, the V gene TRBV6-4, with 7 bases lining up with TRBD2. This CDR3 region has 15 residues. Per germline, CDR1 MRHNA and CDR2 SNTAGT. Losses at the gene ends were 4 bases for V and 2 bases for J; bases not matched to a gene: 8.

The chain combines TRBV2 with TRBJ2-2; 14 bases line up with TRBD2. This CDR3 comprises 14 residues. V trimming: 11 bases; J trimming: 3 bases; junction bases outside the gene matches: 2. In germline, CDR1 is SNHLY, CDR2 FYNNEI. The CDR3 loop is CAGGLAGDTGELFF. In DNA, the CDR3 is TGTGCCGGGGGACTAGCGGGAGACACCGGGGAGCTGTTTTTT.

This chain links TRBV27 with TRBJ2-3; TRBD2 aligns across 8 bases. The CDR3 has 14 amino acids. Germline trimming cut 4 bases from V and 4 bases from J; bases unmatched to any gene: 4. Germline values: CDR1 MNHEY, CDR2 SMNVEV (reference sequence). The CDR3 here is CASSYSGSADTQYF. The CDR3 region has the DNA TGTGCCAGCAGTTACAGCGGGAGTGCAGATACGCAGTATTTT.

The J gene is TRBJ2-5, the V gene TRBV15, with D perhaps matching TRBD2 (5 bases). The CDR3 has 14 residues. Trimming took off 2 bases at V and 4 bases at J, with 11 bases between the two ends. Germline V CDR1 and CDR2: LNHNV, YYDKDF (reference sequence). The CDR3 spells CATSRPGLSETQYF. The DNA of the CDR3 is TGTGCCACCAGCAGACCCGGACTTTCAGAGACCCAGTACTTC.

The chain is built from TRBV11-3 and TRBJ2-2; D not certain. There are 12 residues in the CDR3. V gave up 5 bases and J gave up 3 bases, with 4 bases separating them. CDR1 is SGHNT and CDR2 is YENEEA in the germline V gene. The CDR3 here is CASSLYTGELFF. The CDR3 DNA follows: TGTGCCAGCAGCCTTTACACCGGGGAGCTGTTTTTT.

The J gene is TRBJ2-1, the V gene TRBV6-1, with a tentative D call TRBD2 (5 bases). The CDR3 is 13 amino acids. In germline, CDR1 is MNHNS, CDR2 SASEGT. V was pared by 11 bases and J by 6 bases, with 17 bases between. CDR3 amino acids: CACRAGRGNEQFF. In DNA form, the CDR3 reads TGTGCCTGCCGGGCGGGCCGGGGCAATGAGCAGTTCTTC.

This chain uses TRBV29-1 with TRBJ2-4; 8 positions match TRBD1. CDR1 SQVTM and CDR2 ANQGSEA come from the germline V gene. This CDR3 region has 13 residues. Trimming removed 4 bases from V and 5 bases from J; junction bases left unmatched: 4. In nucleotides, the CDR3 is TGCAGCGTTGCGGCGACAGGGGAAAACATTCAGTACTTC. Amino acid sequence: CSVAATGENIQYF. The full variable domain, completed using reference TRBV29-1 and TRBJ2-4, is SAVISQKPSRDICQRGTSLTIQCQVDSQVTMMFWYRQQPGQSLTLIATANQGSEATYESGFVIDKFPISRPNLTFSTLTVSNMSPEDSSIYLCSVAATGENIQYFGAGTRLSVL.

V is TRBV5-8 and J is TRBJ2-3, with D possibly matching TRBD1 (5 bases). Trimming shortened V by 5 bases and J by 1 base, and 8 bases separated the two germline ends. The CDR3 extends over 13 amino acids. Germline CDR1 reads SGHTS; CDR2 reads YDEGEE. The CDR3 DNA is TGTGCCAGCAGTTTAGGGGGCACAGATACGCAGTATTTT. This codes for CASSLGGTDTQYF.

V and J are TRBV4-2 and TRBJ2-5; 13 bases align to TRBD2. V lost 0 bases and J lost 4; bases outside the gene matches: 5. CDR3 length: 17 amino acids. CDR1 is LGHNA, CDR2 YNFKEQ, per germline. The CDR3 DNA sequence: TGTGCCAGCAGCCAAGACGGGACTAGCGGGGAGGGAGAGACCCAGTACTTC. Residues: CASSQDGTSGEGETQYF.

J is TRBJ2-2 and V is TRBV30, with 7 positions matching TRBD2. Trimming at V came to 8 bases and at J to 8 bases, leaving 11 bases not matched to a gene. CDR1 is GTSNPN and CDR2 is SVGIG in the germline V gene (reference sequence). This CDR3 has 13 residues. For the CDR3, the DNA is TGTGCCCTCGTGAGACTAGCTGGGGGGGAGCTGTTTTTT. As protein: CALVRLAGGELFF.

The chain employs TRBV4-1 and TRBJ1-5, with D maybe TRBD1 (5 bases). The CDR3 consists of 15 residues. The V and J ends lost 1 base and 2 bases respectively, with 9 bases between them. Per the germline V gene, CDR1 is MGHRA and CDR2 is YSYEKL. CDR3 in amino acids: CASSQGRGGNQPQHF. CDR3 coding DNA: TGCGCCAGCAGCCAAGGGAGGGGCGGCAATCAGCCCCAGCATTTT.

The chain employs TRBV28 and TRBJ2-1, with 8 bases lining up with TRBD1. Trimming removed 6 bases from V and 6 bases from J; junction bases left unmatched: 10. Looked up from germline, CDR1 is MDHEN and CDR2 is SYDVKM. This CDR3 is 15 amino acids long. The CDR3 nucleotides read TGTGCCAGCAGCGCAACAGGGGGAGCAGGCAATGAGCAGTTCTTC. Its protein product is CASSATGGAGNEQFF.

V and J are TRBV11-3 and TRBJ1-2, with D perhaps matching TRBD1 (6 bases). The V end lost 5 bases, the J end lost 6 bases, and 19 bases lay between the germline ends. The CDR3 sequence is 15 residues long. Germline-derived CDR1 and CDR2 are SGHNT and YENEEA. The CDR3 DNA reads TGTGCCAGCAGCCCCCGGGGGGGGCGCTTTGATGGCTACACCTTC. Translation gives CASSPRGGRFDGYTF.